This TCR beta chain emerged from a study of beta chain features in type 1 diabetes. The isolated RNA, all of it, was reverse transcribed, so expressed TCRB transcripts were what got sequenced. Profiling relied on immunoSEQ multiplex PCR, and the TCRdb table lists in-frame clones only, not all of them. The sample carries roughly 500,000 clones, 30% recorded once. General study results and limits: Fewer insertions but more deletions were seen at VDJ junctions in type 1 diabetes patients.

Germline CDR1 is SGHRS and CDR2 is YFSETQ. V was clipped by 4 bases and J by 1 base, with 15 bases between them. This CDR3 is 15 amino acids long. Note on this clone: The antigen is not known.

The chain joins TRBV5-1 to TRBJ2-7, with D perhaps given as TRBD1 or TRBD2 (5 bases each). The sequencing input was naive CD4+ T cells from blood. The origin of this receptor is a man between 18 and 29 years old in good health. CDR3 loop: CASSGFGTRSYEQYF. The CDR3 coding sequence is TGCGCCAGCAGCGGGTTTGGGACCAGGTCCTACGAGCAGTACTTC. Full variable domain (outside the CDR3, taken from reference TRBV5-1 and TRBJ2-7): KAGVTQTPRYLIKTRGQQVTLSCSPISGHRSVSWYQQTPGQGLQFLFEYFSETQRNKGNFPGRFSGRQFSNSRSEMNVSTLELGDSALYLCASSGFGTRSYEQYFGPGTRLTVT.